These 11 T cell receptor beta chains originate from one sample sequenced in a study of T cells in narcolepsy. Some clones are missing from TCRdb's copy, which holds only in-frame ones; the method was immunoSEQ multiplex PCR. In the table there are over 30,000 clones, about 85% of which are singletons. The specimen sequenced was CD45RA- memory CD4+ T cells from PBMCs. Receptors were obtained from a human donor with narcolepsy.

The genes are TRBV7-7 and TRBJ1-4; 11 bases fit TRBD1. There are 20 residues in the CDR3. Per germline, CDR1 SSHAT and CDR2 FNYEAQ (reference sequence). CDR3 bases: TGTGCTAGGCCGCCCTCCCCCGGGACAGGGGGAATTGCAACTAATGAAAAACTGTTTTTT. Residues: CARPPSPGTGGIATNEKLFF.

In this sample, this clone turned up once. An end of the junction does not agree with germline; a read error may underlie this. Written as DNA, the CDR3 is TGTGCCAGCAGTTTTTTGAGAGGGAACACCGGGAAGCTGTTTTTT. Its translation is CASSFLRGNTGKLFF. The chain joins TRBV28 to TRBJ2-2, with a tentative D call TRBD2 (5 bases). Germline V gives CDR1 MDHEN, CDR2 SYDVKM. The CDR3 length is 15 residues.

The V gene is TRBV6-1, the J gene TRBJ1-1; D is unclear. There are 12 residues in the CDR3. V was pared by 10 bases and J by 0 bases, with 9 bases between. CDR1 MNHNS and CDR2 SASEGT come from the germline V gene. The CDR3 sequence is CAIKGMNTEAFF. The CDR3 DNA reads TGTGCCATAAAAGGGATGAACACTGAAGCTTTCTTT.

This chain connects TRBV19 to TRBJ2-2, with D possibly called TRBD1 or TRBD2 (7 bases each). This CDR3 spans 15 amino acids. The germline V gene has CDR1 LNHDA and CDR2 SQIVND (reference sequence). Deletions cut 5 bases from V and 5 bases from J, with 15 bases between. The CDR3 protein is CASSPRRGGTGELFF. The CDR3 coding sequence is TGTGCCAGTAGTCCCCGCAGGGGGGGGACCGGGGAGCTGTTTTTT.

The V call is TRBV7-8, the J call TRBJ1-2; the match to TRBD1 covers 10 bases. Unmatched junction bases numbered 14, after V lost 5 bases and J lost 8 bases. Germline V gene data show CDR1 as SGHVS and CDR2 as FQNEAQ. This CDR3 is 16 amino acids long. CDR3 bases: TGTGCCAGCAGCCAAGATAGACTGACAGGGGGCGGAGGCTACACCTTC. Residues: CASSQDRLTGGGGYTF.

Points on this clone: Additional DNA sequences in this sample encode the identical CDR3. V and J are TRBV14 and TRBJ2-7; TRBD1 or TRBD2 may be the D gene (6 bases each). This CDR3 has 15 amino acids. The germline gives CDR1 SGHDN, CDR2 FVKESK. The V and J ends lost 3 bases and 2 bases respectively, with 14 bases between them. The CDR3: CASSQEGHRAYEQYF. The CDR3 coding sequence is TGTGCCAGCAGCCAGGAGGGACATAGAGCCTACGAGCAGTACTTC.

V is TRBV4-2 and J is TRBJ2-2; no definite D call. V was cut by 5 bases and J by 0 bases, with 10 bases left in between. The CDR3 covers 15 residues. Germline V lookup: CDR1 LGHNA, CDR2 YNFKEQ. CDR3 nucleotide sequence: TGTGCCAGCAGCAAAAACCCCACGAACACCGGGGAGCTGTTTTTT. Translated, it gives CASSKNPTNTGELFF.

This chain connects TRBV5-1 to TRBJ1-4; TRBD1 matches at 9 bases. V dropped 1 base and J dropped 7; count of bases not matched to a gene: 5. Germline V gene sequence: CDR1 SGHRS, CDR2 YFSETQ. This CDR3 is built from 15 residues. This CDR3 reads CASSLLQGAGEKLFF. The CDR3 bases are TGCGCCAGCAGCTTGTTACAGGGGGCGGGTGAAAAACTGTTTTTT.

J is TRBJ1-1 and V is TRBV5-4; no definite D call. The CDR3 runs to 13 residues. In germline, CDR1 is SGHNT, CDR2 YYREEE (reference sequence). V gave up 0 bases and J gave up 1 base, with 4 bases separating them. Written as DNA, the CDR3 is TGTGCCAGCAGCTTGGAAGGGAACACTGAAGCTTTCTTT. Its protein product is CASSLEGNTEAFF.

This rearrangement joins TRBV18 to TRBJ1-5, with D tentatively TRBD1 (5 bases). CDR1 and CDR2 (germline): KGHSH, LQKENI. V lost 2 bases and J lost 9, with 14 bases in between. The CDR3 has 14 amino acids. The CDR3 reads CASSPSGGAGPQHF. CDR3 in DNA: TGTGCCAGCTCACCAAGTGGGGGAGCAGGGCCCCAGCATTTT.

This chain uses TRBV6-1 with TRBJ2-6; TRBD1 might be the D (6 bases). This CDR3 is built from 15 residues. From germline, CDR1 is MNHNS and CDR2 SASEGT. Trimming took 6 bases from V and 3 from J, leaving 12 bases between them. CDR3 sequence (DNA): TGTGCCAGCAGCGAGGGGGTGATTGGGGCCAACGTCCTGACTTTC. Encoded protein: CASSEGVIGANVLTF.